This T cell receptor (beta chain) was profiled in a study of T cell responses to AZD1222 COVID-19 vaccine. Study-wide results and limits: Repertoires were obtained solely post-peak T cell response. Of the AZD1222 recipients, only five to seven were seropositive at baseline. Among the donors, most were white British and more were female, and clonal diversity was possibly underestimated. CD4 TCRs associated with vaccination spanned spike, dominating at 160-218 and 743-854.

A word on this clone: The target antigen is unknown.

The V gene end was trimmed by 5 bases and the J gene end by 4 bases; junction bases not matched to a gene: 6. Per germline, CDR1 SNHLY and CDR2 FYNNEI. The CDR3 totals 14 residues. Libraries were prepared by immunoSEQ multiplex PCR; TCRdb keeps only in-frame clonotypes and omits some of them. The sample holds some 120,000 clones; about 88% are singletons and the top ten take approximately 9.4%. This specimen was peripheral blood, taken 28 days after the second AZD1222 dose. This receptor was taken from an adult who received the AZD1222 COVID-19 vaccine. The gene calls are TRBV2 and TRBJ1-2; 8 bases are shared with TRBD1. Here the CDR3 reads CASSTTGAFYGYTF. Here the CDR3 DNA reads TGTGCCAGCAGTACGACAGGGGCCTTCTATGGCTACACCTTC.